The 14 T cell receptor beta chains listed next were all sequenced from one sample in a study of regulatory T cells in long-lasting Graves disease. The time point was: persistent/refractory GD, antithyroid drugs over 5 years with positive TRAb. TCR sequences were obtained from RNA taken from PBMCs. CDR3 regions were amplified by Arm-PCR using iRepertoire HTBI primers to build TCR beta libraries. Using its own MiXCR run on the multiplex PCR reads, TCRdb lists one record per CDR3 protein. The repertoire holds a few hundred thousand distinct CDR3 sequences, with about a quarter as singletons. Sequencing was performed on peripheral blood mononuclear cells (PBMCs), taken when the disease was refractory, from a patient treated with antithyroid drugs. These receptors came from a female donor with Graves disease.

The V and J genes are TRBV20-1 and TRBJ2-2, with D tentatively TRBD1 or TRBD2 (6 bases each). The CDR3 has 15 amino acids. Trimming cost V 1 base and J 3 bases, with 12 bases left between them. The V gene's germline CDR1 is DFQATT and CDR2 SNEGSKA (reference sequence). The chain's CDR3 is CSARVGGGYTGELFF. CDR3 sequence (DNA): TGCAGTGCTAGAGTCGGAGGGGGGTACACCGGGGAGCTGTTTTTT.

J is TRBJ1-1 and V is TRBV5-5, with 9 nucleotides matching TRBD1. The V gene's germline CDR1 is SGHKS and CDR2 YYEKEE (reference sequence). With V trimmed by 0 bases and J by 2 bases, 11 bases remained unmatched. CDR3 length: 18 residues. CDR3 sequence: CASSLAPGQGLLNTEAFF. CDR3 nucleotides: TGTGCCAGCAGCTTGGCCCCGGGACAGGGTTTATTAAACACTGAAGCTTTCTTT. The entire variable domain, with the rest obtained from reference TRBV5-5 and TRBJ1-1, is as follows: DAGVTQSPTHLIKTRGQQVTLRCSPISGHKSVSWYQQVLGQGPQFIFQYYEKEERGRGNFPDRFSARQFPNYSSELNVNALLLGDSALYLCASSLAPGQGLLNTEAFFGQGTRLTVV.

V gene TRBV29-1 combines with J gene TRBJ1-5; 9 bases are a match to TRBD1. The ends lost 6 bases at V and 5 bases at J; junction bases unmatched: 5. Germline assignment: CDR1 SQVTM and CDR2 ANQGSEA. This CDR3 is 13 amino acids long. CDR3 DNA: TGCAGCGTCCAGGGACAGGGAGATCAGCCCCAGCATTTT. This gives the protein CSVQGQGDQPQHF.

This rearrangement joins TRBV10-3 to TRBJ2-1; 11 bases align to TRBD2. CDR1 is ENHRY, CDR2 SYGVKD, per germline. This CDR3 contains 17 residues. The CDR3, as DNA: TGTGCTACAACGTTACTAGCGGGAGAGAGCTCCTACAATGAGCAGTTCTTC. This encodes CATTLLAGESSYNEQFF.

This clonotype was seen ten or more times. The chain joins TRBV20-1 to TRBJ1-2; 10 bases agree with TRBD1. The germline V gene has CDR1 DFQATT and CDR2 SNEGSKA (reference sequence). This CDR3 has 14 residues. J was trimmed by 5 bases and V by 6 bases; bases with no gene match: 9. CDR3 sequence (DNA): TGCAGTGCGCAGGACAGGGGGACCATTTATGGCTACACCTTC. Protein sequence: CSAQDRGTIYGYTF.

The chain joins TRBV4-1 to TRBJ1-2; D not certain. Deletions cut 1 base from V and 0 bases from J, with 9 bases between. Germline V gene sequence: CDR1 MGHRA, CDR2 YSYEKL. This CDR3 has 15 residues. The CDR3 nucleotides read TGCGCCAGCAGCCAAGGACATGGCGCTAACTATGGCTACACCTTC. Its protein product is CASSQGHGANYGYTF.

The chain employs TRBV19 and TRBJ1-1; D is unclear. The CDR3 has 13 residues. The ends were cut back, 3 bases at V and 1 base at J, with 6 bases in the middle. Germline V lookup: CDR1 LNHDA, CDR2 SQIVND (reference sequence). This CDR3 is CASSIPGNTEAFF. CDR3 nucleotide sequence: TGTGCCAGTAGTATTCCAGGGAACACTGAAGCTTTCTTT.

Points on this clonotype: A much larger clone lies a single base off, so this may be a read error. The chain recombines TRBV5-1 with TRBJ1-1; no reliable D call. The CDR3 sequence is 18 residues long. Germline CDR1 and CDR2: SGHRS and YFSETQ. The V and J ends lost 0 bases and 0 bases respectively, with 18 bases between them. CDR3 nucleotide sequence: TGCGCCAGCAGCTTGGCAAGACCAGCGGGCAGGTTGAACACTGAAGCTTTCTTT. This gives the protein CASSLARPAGRLNTEAFF.

This clonotype has at least ten counts. V is TRBV7-2 and J is TRBJ2-5; D might be TRBD2 (6 bases). Germline CDR1 is SGHTA and CDR2 is FQGNSA. Between the trimmed V and J ends, which lost 2 bases and 3 bases, there was a span of 13 bases. CDR3 length: 15 amino acids. The chain's CDR3 is CASSLMTGGKETQYF. As DNA, the CDR3 is TGTGCCAGCAGCTTAATGACCGGCGGGAAAGAGACCCAGTACTTC.

This clonotype was detected only a few times. The rearrangement joins TRBV18 to TRBJ2-4; D gene ambiguous. This CDR3 has 16 residues. Per germline, CDR1 KGHSH and CDR2 LQKENI. V was trimmed by 4 bases and J by 0 bases, leaving 13 bases between them. The CDR3 here is CASSQNSNLAKNIQYF. The CDR3, as DNA: TGTGCCAGCTCACAGAATAGCAATCTAGCCAAAAACATTCAGTACTTC.

There are many counts of this clonotype. V gene TRBV12-3 or TRBV12-4 combines with J gene TRBJ2-7, with 12 bases lining up with TRBD2. V shed 3 bases, J shed 6 bases, and the junction held 6 bases outside the gene matches. The CDR3 totals 15 residues. The DNA for the CDR3 is TGTGCCAGCAGTTTTTCGACTAGCGGGAGTCCCGAGCAGTACTTC. Amino acid sequence: CASSFSTSGSPEQYF.

Comments on this clonotype: This is likely an artifact of a read error, given a far larger clone one base away. The J gene is TRBJ2-7, the V gene TRBV11-2; D gene uncertain. The CDR3 covers 13 residues. The germline CDR1 and CDR2 sequences are SGHAT and FQNNGV. V lost 2 bases to trimming and J lost 5 bases, with 10 bases between them. The CDR3 protein is CASSLTDTNEQYF. The CDR3 nucleotides are TGTGCCAGCAGCTTAACCGACACCAACGAGCAGTACTTC.

This clonotype has at least ten counts. V is TRBV28 and J is TRBJ1-6, with unresolved D. Germline lookup yields CDR1 MDHEN and CDR2 SYDVKM. V was shortened by 1 base and J by 10 bases, with 14 bases between the two germline ends. This CDR3 spans 15 amino acids. The CDR3 reads CASSLSRTGFSPLHF. In DNA form, the CDR3 reads TGTGCCAGCAGTTTATCACGGACCGGCTTCTCACCCCTCCACTTT.

This clonotype was observed at least ten times. The V gene is TRBV20-1, the J gene TRBJ2-7; 7 bases line up with TRBD1. Per the germline V gene, CDR1 is DFQATT and CDR2 is SNEGSKA (reference sequence). This CDR3 has 12 amino acids. J gave up 4 bases and V 1 base, and 1 base lay outside the gene matches. This CDR3 is CSARGQGYEQYF. In DNA, the CDR3 is TGCAGTGCTAGAGGACAGGGATACGAGCAGTACTTC.